This TCR beta chain was identified in a study of early T cells in non-severe SARS-CoV-2 infection. Study-level background: Alpha and beta chains were unpaired, from unsorted whole-blood bulk RNA. Study-wide results and caveats: Matching with VDJdb favored anti-spike CD8 responses (missing private and CD4 specificities).

Individually, cDNA molecules had unique molecular identifiers attached to them. TCRdb re-derived calls from the 5' RACE reads in MiXCR, one entry per CDR3 protein. The sample contains about 35,000 distinct CDR3 sequences, about 6% of which appear only once. On this clonotype: Its specificity is unknown.

The CDR3 sequence is 12 residues long. V lost 4 bases, J lost 5 bases, and 8 bases lay in between. Germline CDR1 reads SNHLY; CDR2 reads FYNNEI. Sequencing was performed on whole blood. This clonotype originated in an adult who was a healthcare worker with PCR-confirmed SARS-CoV-2 infection or an uninfected control (not recorded which). V gene TRBV2 combines with J gene TRBJ2-5; a weak D match, TRBD1 (5 bases). CDR3 residues: CASSGAGETQYF. The CDR3 DNA reads as TGTGCCAGCAGTGGGGCAGGGGAGACCCAGTACTTC.